The 19 T cell receptor beta chains in this list originate from one sample, sequenced in a study of CD8 T cells in Susac syndrome. Reverse transcription of about 0.45 to 1 ug RNA was performed with random hexamers. TCRdb used MiXCR to reprocess the immunoSEQ multiplex PCR reads, holding one entry per CDR3 protein. Among 250,000 to 300,000 distinct CDR3 sequences listed, around 85% were seen once. Sequenced material: CD8+ T cells from PBMCs. These receptors originate from a human donor with multiple sclerosis.

V usage is TRBV20-1 and J usage is TRBJ2-1; 11 bases are a match to TRBD2. This CDR3 is built from 15 residues. V dropped 5 bases and J dropped 2; count of bases not matched to a gene: 5. Germline assignment: CDR1 DFQATT and CDR2 SNEGSKA (reference sequence). CDR3 in amino acids: CSAPTSGSTYNEQFF. The CDR3 nucleotides are TGCAGTGCTCCTACTAGCGGGAGCACCTACAATGAGCAGTTCTTC.

This chain links TRBV4-3 with TRBJ2-2; 7 bases align to TRBD2. Germline trimming cut 1 base from V and 1 base from J; bases unmatched to any gene: 9. Germline CDR1 reads LGHNA; CDR2 reads YSLEER. The CDR3 is 18 amino acids. Written as DNA, the CDR3 is TGCGCCAGCAGCCAAGTGTCTGCGGGGGATCGGAACACCGGGGAGCTGTTTTTT. Protein: CASSQVSAGDRNTGELFF.

This clonotype has just a few counts. This chain uses TRBV27 with TRBJ2-1, with D unclear. There are 16 residues in the CDR3. In germline, CDR1 is MNHEY, CDR2 SMNVEV (reference sequence). V gave up 2 bases and J gave up 3 bases, with 14 bases separating them. CDR3 nucleotides: TGTGCCAGCAGTTTAATTGGGCTTGCATTCTACAATGAGCAGTTCTTC. This sequence encodes CASSLIGLAFYNEQFF.

This chain uses TRBV19 with TRBJ2-2; D ambiguous. CDR1 is LNHDA, CDR2 SQIVND, per germline (reference sequence). The V gene lost 4 bases and the J gene lost 9 bases, with 9 bases spanning the gap. The CDR3 sequence is 12 residues long. The CDR3 DNA reads TGTGCCAGTAGTAAAAGCGAAAGGGAGCTGTTTTTT. Amino acid sequence: CASSKSERELFF.

This clonotype was seen more than once but under ten times. This sequence joins TRBV6-5 and TRBJ2-3; D gene unclear. The CDR3 length is 17 residues. V dropped 4 bases and J dropped 1 base, with 18 bases sitting between them. CDR1 and CDR2 (germline): MNHEY, SVGAGI. In nucleotides, the CDR3 is TGTGCCAGCAGTTCCCTATTGGGCGGTTTAGGCACAGATACGCAGTATTTT. Translating gives CASSSLLGGLGTDTQYF.

The genes are TRBV15 and TRBJ2-5; D possibly corresponds to TRBD2 (5 bases). The germline gives CDR1 LNHNV, CDR2 YYDKDF (reference sequence). Trimming shortened V by 0 bases and J by 5 bases, and 16 bases separated the two germline ends. The length of the CDR3 is 16 residues. CDR3 sequence: CATSREAELATETQYF. CDR3 coding DNA: TGTGCCACCAGCAGAGAAGCGGAGCTGGCTACCGAGACCCAGTACTTC.

The V and J genes are TRBV4-3 and TRBJ2-7; D may match TRBD1 or TRBD2 (5 bases each). Trimming pared 4 bases from V and 5 bases from J, leaving 12 bases between. Germline lookup yields CDR1 LGHNA and CDR2 YSLEER. This CDR3 contains 13 residues. CDR3 region: CASSLGVSDEQYF. CDR3 DNA sequence: TGCGCCAGCAGCCTGGGGGTCAGCGACGAGCAGTACTTC.

V usage is TRBV7-9 and J usage is TRBJ1-3; TRBD1 is a possible D gene (6 bases). The CDR3 spans 14 residues. V shed 5 bases and J shed 4 bases, with 12 bases lying between them. Per germline, CDR1 SEHNR and CDR2 FQNEAQ (reference sequence). CDR3 loop: CASSPGVRGNTIYF. For the CDR3, the DNA is TGTGCCAGCAGCCCAGGGGTCCGAGGAAACACCATATATTTT.

CDR3 loop: CASSLDFSYEQYF. The CDR3 region has the DNA TGCGCCAGCAGCTTGGACTTCTCCTACGAGCAGTACTTC. V and J are TRBV5-1 and TRBJ2-7; no clear D. The CDR3 is made up of 13 amino acids. Germline CDR1 is SGHRS and CDR2 is YFSETQ. V was clipped by 0 bases and J by 0 bases, with 4 bases between them.

In the case of this clonotype: The germline gene is not matched at one end of the junction; a read error may be the cause. This chain joins TRBV28 and TRBJ2-7; D is perhaps TRBD2 (5 bases). CDR3 length: 16 amino acids. CDR1 is MDHEN and CDR2 is SYDVKM in the germline V gene. The CDR3 protein is CASRARQADSFYEQHF. For the CDR3, the DNA is TGTGCCAGCCGCGCCCGTCAAGCGGATAGTTTCTACGAGCAGCACTTC.

The V call is TRBV15, the J call TRBJ2-1; TRBD2 matches 8 bases. Trimming cost V 5 bases and J 3 bases; bases outside gene matches: 3. Germline CDR1 is LNHNV and CDR2 is YYDKDF (reference sequence). This CDR3 has 14 residues. The CDR3 loop reads CATSEAGVYNEQFF. CDR3 DNA: TGTGCCACCAGCGAAGCGGGAGTCTACAATGAGCAGTTCTTC.

V usage is TRBV14 and J usage is TRBJ2-1; 8 nucleotides agree with TRBD2. V shed 3 bases, J shed 8 bases, and the junction held 6 bases outside the gene matches. CDR3 length: 14 amino acids. Germline CDR1 and CDR2: SGHDN and FVKESK. CDR3 amino acids: CASSHPRGADEQFF. CDR3 nucleotides: TGTGCCAGCAGCCACCCGCGGGGGGCAGATGAGCAGTTCTTC.

The chain combines TRBV28 with TRBJ1-5; a possible D gene is TRBD1 (5 bases). This CDR3 comprises 18 residues. CDR1 MDHEN and CDR2 SYDVKM come from the germline V gene. V lost 4 bases and J lost 0, with 19 bases in between. In DNA form, the CDR3 reads TGTGCCAGCAGTTCCAGCACCCCCGGGGACTATAGCAATCAGCCCCAGCATTTT. Amino acid sequence: CASSSSTPGDYSNQPQHF.

For this clonotype: One end of the junction fails to match germline, which may point to a read error. The chain carries TRBV11-2 and TRBJ1-3; possibly TRBD1 for D (5 bases). The CDR3 contains 13 residues. CDR1 SGHAT and CDR2 FQNNGV come from the germline V gene. The DNA for the CDR3 is TGTGCCAGCAGCTTAGTGGTCGAGGGGCCCGGGGATTTT. It yields the protein CASSLVVEGPGDF. The full variable domain, completed using reference TRBV11-2 and TRBJ1-3, is EAGVAQSPRYKIIEKRQSVAFWCNPISGHATLYWYQQILGQGPKLLIQFQNNGVVDDSQLPKDRFSAERLKGVDSTLKIQPAKLEDSAVYLCASSLVVEGPGDFGEGSWLTVV.

There are a few counts of this clonotype. CDR3 sequence reads: CASSLEGTYEQYF. DNA for the CDR3: TGTGCCAGCTCATTGGAGGGCACCTACGAGCAGTACTTC. This chain links TRBV18 with TRBJ2-7; weak D call: TRBD2 (6 bases). The CDR3 spans 13 residues. Trimming left V 5 bases short and J 2 bases short, with 10 bases between. The germline V gene has CDR1 KGHSH and CDR2 LQKENI.

In DNA form, the CDR3 reads TGTGCCAGCAGTTCCCGGGACTTCTCACCGACATTAAACTATGGCTACACCTTC. Amino acid sequence: CASSSRDFSPTLNYGYTF. The V gene is TRBV6-2 or TRBV6-3, the J gene TRBJ1-2; weak D call: TRBD1 (5 bases). V lost 4 bases and J lost 2, with 23 bases in between. The CDR3 extends over 18 amino acids. CDR1 is MNHEY and CDR2 is SVGEGT in the germline V gene.

This clonotype was counted only a few times. The chain links TRBV27 to TRBJ2-7, with D unresolved. Between the trimmed V and J ends, which lost 0 bases and 2 bases, there was a span of 5 bases. This CDR3 has 13 amino acids. Per germline, CDR1 MNHEY and CDR2 SMNVEV (reference sequence). The CDR3 is CASSLSSAYEQYF. The DNA of the CDR3 is TGTGCCAGCAGTTTATCCAGCGCCTACGAGCAGTACTTC.

The sample holds a few counts of this clonotype. The rearrangement joins TRBV15 to TRBJ2-7; no clear D. The CDR3 has 14 residues. The V and J ends lost 4 bases and 6 bases respectively, with 16 bases between them. Germline CDR1 LNHNV, CDR2 YYDKDF (reference sequence). DNA for the CDR3: TGTGCCACCAGCACCCTAAACCCGCTGATCGAGCAGTACTTC. It encodes CATSTLNPLIEQYF.

J is TRBJ1-1 and V is TRBV20-1; D might be TRBD1 (6 bases). The germline gives CDR1 DFQATT, CDR2 SNEGSKA (reference sequence). This CDR3 region has 21 residues. V shed 1 base and J shed 6 bases, with 36 bases lying between them. The DNA for the CDR3 is TGCAGTGCTAGAGCGCTCGGGGGCCCAACCCCCCCCGTTGAGGGCTTCGCTGAAGCTTTCTTT. Its translation is CSARALGGPTPPVEGFAEAFF.